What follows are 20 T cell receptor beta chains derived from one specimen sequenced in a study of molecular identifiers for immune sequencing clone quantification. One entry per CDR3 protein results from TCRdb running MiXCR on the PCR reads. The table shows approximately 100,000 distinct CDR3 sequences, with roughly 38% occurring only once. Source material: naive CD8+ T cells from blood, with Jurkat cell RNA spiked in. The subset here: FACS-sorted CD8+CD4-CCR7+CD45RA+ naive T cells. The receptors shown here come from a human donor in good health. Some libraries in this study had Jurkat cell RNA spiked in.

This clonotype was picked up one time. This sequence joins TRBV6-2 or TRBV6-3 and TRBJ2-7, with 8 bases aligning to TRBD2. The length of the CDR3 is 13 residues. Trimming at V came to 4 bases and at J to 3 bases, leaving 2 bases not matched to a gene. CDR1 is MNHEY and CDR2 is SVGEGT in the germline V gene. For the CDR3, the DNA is TGTGCCAGCAGTTTGGGACTAGTCTACGAGCAGTACTTC. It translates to CASSLGLVYEQYF.

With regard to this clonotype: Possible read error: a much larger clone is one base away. DNA of the CDR3: TGTGCCAGCAGCTTGGCCCGACAGGGTTGGGAAGATCCGCAGTATTTT. Its protein is CASSLARQGWEDPQYF. The rearrangement joins TRBV5-6 to TRBJ2-3; 7 positions agree with TRBD1. Per the germline V gene, CDR1 is SGHDT and CDR2 is YYEEEE. This CDR3 is 16 amino acids long.

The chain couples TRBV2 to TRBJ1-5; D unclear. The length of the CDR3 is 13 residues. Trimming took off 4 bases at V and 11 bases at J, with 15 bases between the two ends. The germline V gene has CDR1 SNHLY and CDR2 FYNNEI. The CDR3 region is CASSGARQRAQHF. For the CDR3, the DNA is TGTGCCAGCAGTGGTGCCCGACAACGAGCCCAGCATTTT.

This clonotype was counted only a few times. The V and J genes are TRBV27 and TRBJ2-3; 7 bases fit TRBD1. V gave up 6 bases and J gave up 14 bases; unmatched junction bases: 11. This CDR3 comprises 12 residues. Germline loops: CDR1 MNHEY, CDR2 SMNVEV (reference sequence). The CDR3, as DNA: TGTGCCAGCAGAGTCAGGGGGTTAGCGATGTATTTT. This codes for CASRVRGLAMYF.

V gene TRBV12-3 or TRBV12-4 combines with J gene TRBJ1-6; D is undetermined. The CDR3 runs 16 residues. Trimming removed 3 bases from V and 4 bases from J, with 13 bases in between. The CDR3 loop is CASSFGVGAYNSPLHF. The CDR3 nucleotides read TGTGCCAGCAGTTTTGGTGTGGGAGCATATAATTCACCCCTCCACTTT.

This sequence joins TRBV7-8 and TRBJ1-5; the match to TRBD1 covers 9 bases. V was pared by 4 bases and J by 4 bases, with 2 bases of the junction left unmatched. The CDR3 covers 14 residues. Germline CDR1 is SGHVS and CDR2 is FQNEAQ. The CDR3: CASSSDRGNQPQHF. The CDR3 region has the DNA TGTGCCAGCAGCTCGGACAGGGGAAATCAGCCCCAGCATTTT.

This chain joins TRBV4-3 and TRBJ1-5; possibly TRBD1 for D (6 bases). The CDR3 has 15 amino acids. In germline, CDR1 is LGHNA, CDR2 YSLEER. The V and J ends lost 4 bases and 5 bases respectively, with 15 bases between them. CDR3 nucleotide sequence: TGCGCCAGCAGCCCAGCTGGGGGGCAGCATCAGCCCCAGCATTTT. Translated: CASSPAGGQHQPQHF.

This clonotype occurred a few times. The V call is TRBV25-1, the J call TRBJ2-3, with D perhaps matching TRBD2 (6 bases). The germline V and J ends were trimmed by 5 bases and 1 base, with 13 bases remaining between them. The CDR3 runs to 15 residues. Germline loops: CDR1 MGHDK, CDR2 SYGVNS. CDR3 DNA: TGTGCCAGCAGTTTGGGGGGATGGGGCACAGATACGCAGTATTTT. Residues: CASSLGGWGTDTQYF.

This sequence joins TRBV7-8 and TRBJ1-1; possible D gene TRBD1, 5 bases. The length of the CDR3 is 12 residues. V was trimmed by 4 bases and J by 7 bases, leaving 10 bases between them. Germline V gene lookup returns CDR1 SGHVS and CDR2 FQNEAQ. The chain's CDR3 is CASSSGGIEAFF. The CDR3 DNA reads TGTGCCAGCAGCTCGGGGGGGATTGAAGCTTTCTTT.

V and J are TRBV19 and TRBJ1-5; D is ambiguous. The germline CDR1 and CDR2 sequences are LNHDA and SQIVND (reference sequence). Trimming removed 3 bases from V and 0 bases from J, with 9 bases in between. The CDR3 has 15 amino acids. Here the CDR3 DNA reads TGTGCCAGTAGTATGGGAACCTCTAGCAATCAGCCCCAGCATTTT. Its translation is CASSMGTSSNQPQHF.

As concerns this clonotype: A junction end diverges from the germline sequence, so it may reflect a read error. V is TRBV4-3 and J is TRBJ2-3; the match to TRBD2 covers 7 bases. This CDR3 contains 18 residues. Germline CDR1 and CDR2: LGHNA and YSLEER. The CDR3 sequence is CASSPGRRVAGHTDTKYF. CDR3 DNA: TGCGCCAGCAGCCCGGGAAGGAGGGTAGCGGGCCACACAGATACGAAGTATTTT.

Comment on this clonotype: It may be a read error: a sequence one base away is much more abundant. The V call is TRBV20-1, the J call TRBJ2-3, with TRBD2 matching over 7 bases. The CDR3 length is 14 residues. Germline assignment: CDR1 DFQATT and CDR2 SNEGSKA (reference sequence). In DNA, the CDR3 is TGCACACAGGTCCTAGCGGAGGGCACAGATGCGCAGTATTTT. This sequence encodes CTQVLAEGTDAQYF.

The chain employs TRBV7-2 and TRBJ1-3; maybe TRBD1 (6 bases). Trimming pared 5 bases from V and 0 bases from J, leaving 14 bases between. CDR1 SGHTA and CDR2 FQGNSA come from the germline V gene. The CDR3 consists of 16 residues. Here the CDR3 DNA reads TGTGCCAGCAGCCCCCTGGGGGGGCGCTCTGGAAACACCATATATTTT. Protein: CASSPLGGRSGNTIYF.

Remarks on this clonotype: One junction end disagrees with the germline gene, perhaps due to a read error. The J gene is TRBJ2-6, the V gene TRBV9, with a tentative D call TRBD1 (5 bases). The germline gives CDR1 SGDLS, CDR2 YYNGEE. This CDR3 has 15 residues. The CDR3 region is CASRPTPSGASVLTF. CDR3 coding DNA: TGTGCCAGCAGACCGACCCCCTCTGGGGCCAGCGTCCTGACTTTC. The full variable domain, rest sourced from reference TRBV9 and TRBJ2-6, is DSGVTQTPKHLITATGQRVTLRCSPRSGDLSVYWYQQSLDQGLQFLIQYYNGEERAKGNILERFSAQQFPDLHSELNLSSLELGDSALYFCASRPTPSGASVLTFGAGSRLTVL.

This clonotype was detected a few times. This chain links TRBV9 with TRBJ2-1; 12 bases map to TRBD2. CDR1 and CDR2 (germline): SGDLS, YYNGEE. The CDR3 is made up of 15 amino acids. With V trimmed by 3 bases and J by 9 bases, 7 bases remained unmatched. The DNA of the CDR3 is TGTGCCAGCAGCGCCAGGACTAGCGGGAAGGGTGAGCAGTTCTTC. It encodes CASSARTSGKGEQFF.

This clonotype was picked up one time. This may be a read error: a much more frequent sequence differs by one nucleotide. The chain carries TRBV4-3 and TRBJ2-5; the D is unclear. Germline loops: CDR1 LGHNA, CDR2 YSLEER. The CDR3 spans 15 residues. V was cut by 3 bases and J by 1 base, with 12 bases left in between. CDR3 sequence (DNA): TGCGCCAGCAGCCATGATCGCGGCCGCCAAGAGACCCAGTACTTC. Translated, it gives CASSHDRGRQETQYF.

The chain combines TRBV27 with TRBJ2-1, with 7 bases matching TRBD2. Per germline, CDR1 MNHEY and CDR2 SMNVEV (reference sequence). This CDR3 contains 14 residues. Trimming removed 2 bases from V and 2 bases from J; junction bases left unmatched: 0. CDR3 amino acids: CASSLLAAYNEQFF. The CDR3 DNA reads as TGTGCCAGCAGTTTACTAGCGGCCTACAATGAGCAGTTCTTC.

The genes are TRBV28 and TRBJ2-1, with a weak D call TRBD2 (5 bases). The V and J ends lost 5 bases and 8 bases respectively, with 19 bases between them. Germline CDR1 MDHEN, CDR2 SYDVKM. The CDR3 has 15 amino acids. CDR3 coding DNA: TGTGCCAGCAGTCCAAGGCTAGCCATTTACTATGAGCAGTTCTTC. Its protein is CASSPRLAIYYEQFF.

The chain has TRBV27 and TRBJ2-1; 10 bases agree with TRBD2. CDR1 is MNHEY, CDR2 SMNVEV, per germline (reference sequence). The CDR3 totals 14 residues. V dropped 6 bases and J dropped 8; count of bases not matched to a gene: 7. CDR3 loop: CASSLAGVFYEQFF. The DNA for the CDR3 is TGTGCCAGCAGCCTAGCGGGAGTGTTTTATGAGCAGTTCTTC.

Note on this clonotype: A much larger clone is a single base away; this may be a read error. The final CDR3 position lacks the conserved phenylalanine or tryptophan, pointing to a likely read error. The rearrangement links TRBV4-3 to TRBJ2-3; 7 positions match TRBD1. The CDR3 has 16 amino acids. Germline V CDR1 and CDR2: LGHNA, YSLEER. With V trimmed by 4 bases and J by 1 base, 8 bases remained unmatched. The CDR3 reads CASSPYRGRGTDTQYL. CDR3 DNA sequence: TGCGCCAGCAGCCCGTACAGGGGAAGAGGCACAGATACGCAGTATTTA.